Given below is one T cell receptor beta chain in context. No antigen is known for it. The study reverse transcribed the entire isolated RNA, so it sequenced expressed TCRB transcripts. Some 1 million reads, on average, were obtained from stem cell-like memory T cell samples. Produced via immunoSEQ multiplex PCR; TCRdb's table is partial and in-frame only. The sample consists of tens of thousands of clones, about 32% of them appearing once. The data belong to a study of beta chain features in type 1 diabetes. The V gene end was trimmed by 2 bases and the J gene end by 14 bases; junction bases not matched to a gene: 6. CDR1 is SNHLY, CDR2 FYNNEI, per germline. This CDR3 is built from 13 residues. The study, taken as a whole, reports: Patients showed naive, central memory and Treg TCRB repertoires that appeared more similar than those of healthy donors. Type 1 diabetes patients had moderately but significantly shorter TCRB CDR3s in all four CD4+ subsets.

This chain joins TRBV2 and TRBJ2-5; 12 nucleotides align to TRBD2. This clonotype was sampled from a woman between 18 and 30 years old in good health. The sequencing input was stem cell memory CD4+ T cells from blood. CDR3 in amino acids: CASSEYTSGGIYF. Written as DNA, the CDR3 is TGTGCCAGCAGTGAATATACTAGCGGGGGGATTTACTTC.